This TCR beta chain was observed in a study of blood T cell repertoires in COVID-19. Study-level background: PBMCs, B-cell-depleted T cells, or T cells provided the cDNA or gDNA that made up the material.

The CDR3 is 13 residues long. V lost 5 bases, J lost 2 bases, and 10 bases lay in between. The germline CDR1 and CDR2 sequences are LNHDA and SQIVND (reference sequence). In the original processing: Using reference gene primer amplification, nucleated cell counts were estimated. Repertoires were generated with immunoSEQ multiplex PCR, while TCRdb's copy carries only in-frame clones and drops some. The V and J calls and clone size were taken over from that table, and D and trimming were inferred from the DNA. The sample holds 250,000 to 350,000 clones; around 88% are singletons and the top ten take about 7%.

This rearrangement joins TRBV19 to TRBJ2-7; the D is unclear. The sequencing sample was made of peripheral blood. The sequence was obtained from a young woman who had recovered from COVID-19. CDR3 coding DNA: TGTGCCAGTAGTCCCAACTTACCCTACGAGCAGTACTTC. Translated, it gives CASSPNLPYEQYF.